These T cell receptor beta chains were read from a single sample in a study of Ad26.COV2.S vaccination and SARS-CoV-2 variants. Repertoires were generated with immunoSEQ multiplex PCR, while TCRdb's copy carries only in-frame clones and drops some. This table holds just over 350,000 clones, under 95% found once. The material sequenced was peripheral blood, taken after recovery from COVID-19. The receptors come from a human donor who had recovered from COVID-19. Both conserved end residues are part of each CDR3. D genes are given only for firm matches. A clone size is listed for some rows: how often the clone was seen (once, few, many), or a class if it is expanded.

J,D,size,V,length,DNA,CDR3
TRBJ1-1,.,.,TRBV7-2,15,TGTGCCAGCAGCTTATTCTTCGGGGCGAACACTGAAGCTTTCTTT,CASSLFFGANTEAFF
TRBJ1-1,.,.,TRBV5-1,14,TGCGCCAGCAGCTTCTCTGGTGGGAACACTGAAGCTTTCTTT,CASSFSGGNTEAFF
TRBJ2-3,TRBD1,.,TRBV12-5,14,TGTGCTAGTGGTAAACAGGGGGCCGGGGATACGCAGTATTTT,CASGKQGAGDTQYF
TRBJ1-1,.,.,TRBV2,12,TGTGCCAGCAGTAGGTCCCCACTCTTAGCTTTCTTT,CASSRSPLLAFF
TRBJ1-1,.,.,TRBV6-1,17,TGTGCCAGCAGTGAAGCGCTTGGGCGAGGCCTAGGGACTGAAGCTTTCTTT,CASSEALGRGLGTEAFF
TRBJ2-1,TRBD2,.,TRBV7-8,18,TGTGCCAGCAGCGTGGGACTAGCGGGGGGCCCCTCCTACAATGAGCAGTTCTTC,CASSVGLAGGPSYNEQFF
TRBJ1-2,.,few,TRBV7-2,16,TGTGCCAGCAGCTTAGAGGGATTGGGCGGAGGGCGGGGCTACACCTTC,CASSLEGLGGGRGYTF
TRBJ2-1,TRBD2,.,TRBV12-5,13,TGTGCTAGTGTGGCTAGCGGGGACAATGAGCAGTTCTTC,CASVASGDNEQFF
TRBJ2-3,TRBD2,.,TRBV7-9,18,TGTGCCAGCAGCTTAGCGAAAGCTAGCGGGGGGTCCACAGATACGCAGTATTTT,CASSLAKASGGSTDTQYF
TRBJ2-7,TRBD1,.,TRBV18,15,TGTGCCAGCTCGTCGCGACAGGGGGTGTCCTACGAGCAGTACTTC,CASSSRQGVSYEQYF
TRBJ1-2,TRBD1,.,TRBV5-1,16,TGCGCCAGCAGCTTAGGAGACAGGGGTTCTAGCTATGGCTACACCTTC,CASSLGDRGSSYGYTF
TRBJ1-6,.,.,TRBV5-1,15,TGCGCCAGCAGCCTCGGGGGCCCTGATGCTTCACCCCTCCACTTT,CASSLGGPDASPLHF
TRBJ2-1,TRBD1,.,TRBV9,14,TGTGCCAGCAGCCCGAGTATAGGGGGCGGTGAGCAGTTCTTC,CASSPSIGGGEQFF
TRBJ2-7,.,.,TRBV7-9,13,TGTGCCAGCGGTGGGGTAACTATCTACGAGCAGTACTTC,CASGGVTIYEQYF
TRBJ1-2,.,.,TRBV27,15,TGTGCCAGCAGTCCTAGCCGCGGCGGGGTTTATGGCTACACCTTC,CASSPSRGGVYGYTF
TRBJ1-2,.,.,TRBV9,11,TGTGCCAGCAGCGCGACAGATGGCTACACCTTC,CASSATDGYTF
TRBJ1-4,.,.,TRBV19,12,TGTGCCTCAGCAGGACAGCCTGAAAAACTGTTTTTT,CASAGQPEKLFF
TRBJ1-2,.,.,TRBV6-5,14,TGTGCCAGCAGTTTGGGGGGCGAAGGCTATGGCTACACCTTC,CASSLGGEGYGYTF
TRBJ1-1,.,.,TRBV21-1,12,TGTGCCAGCAGCCCCCGAGGTGCTGAAGCTTTCTTT,CASSPRGAEAFF
TRBJ2-5,.,.,TRBV24-1,14,TGTGCCACCAGTGGTCATACAGCACAAGAGACCCAGTACTTC,CATSGHTAQETQYF
TRBJ2-7,TRBD1,.,TRBV10-2,15,TGCGCCAGCAGTGAGTGGAACAGGGGGCAGAACGAGCAGTACTTC,CASSEWNRGQNEQYF
TRBJ2-3,.,.,TRBV18,17,TGTGCCAGCTCACCTCTCGCGGGTGGGACCGGCACAGATACGCAGTATTTT,CASSPLAGGTGTDTQYF
TRBJ2-7,.,.,TRBV29-1,14,TGCAGCGTCGGGATTACAGGGACCATCTACGAGCAGTACTTC,CSVGITGTIYEQYF
TRBJ1-2,.,.,TRBV25-1,13,TGTGCCAGCTCACTAGGGACACCCTATGGCTACACCTTC,CASSLGTPYGYTF
TRBJ2-1,TRBD2,.,TRBV9,16,TGTGCCAGCAGCGTAGGCGGGGGGGGTCAATACAATGAGCAGTTCTTC,CASSVGGGGQYNEQFF
TRBJ1-2,.,.,TRBV3-1/TRBV3-2,13,TGTGCCAGCAGCCAAGATAGTGGGGTTGGCTACACCTTC,CASSQDSGVGYTF
TRBJ1-1,.,.,TRBV6-5,15,.,CASSSSGQRHQEAFF
TRBJ2-6,.,.,TRBV7-9,13,TGTGCCAGCAATCCATCTGGGGCCAACGTCCTGACTTTC,CASNPSGANVLTF
TRBJ2-5,TRBD2,.,TRBV6-5,15,TGTGCCAGCAGAGGACTAGCGGGGGGGCAAGAGACCCAGTACTTC,CASRGLAGGQETQYF
TRBJ1-4,.,once,TRBV9,16,TGTGCCAGCAGCGTAGGAGAGGGGACCAGCTTTGGAAAACTGTTTTTT,CASSVGEGTSFGKLFF
TRBJ1-1,.,.,TRBV6-5,15,TGTGCCAGCAGTTACTCTGCCAGCATGAACACTGAAGCTTTCTTT,CASSYSASMNTEAFF
TRBJ1-2,.,.,TRBV9,11,TGTGCCAGCAGCCTCCTTCATGGCTACACCTTC,CASSLLHGYTF
TRBJ1-2,TRBD1,.,TRBV7-9,15,TGTGCCAGCAGCTACGGGGACAGGGGGTCGGTTGGCTACACCTTC,CASSYGDRGSVGYTF
TRBJ2-1,.,.,TRBV13,12,TGTGCCAGCAGCCCAGCCGGCAATGAGCAGTTCTTC,CASSPAGNEQFF
TRBJ1-1,.,few,TRBV6-5,13,TGTGCCAGCAGTTACTCCGGGGGCACTGAAGCTTTCTTT,CASSYSGGTEAFF
TRBJ2-4,.,.,TRBV19,16,TGTGCCAGTAGTATAAGGCGGGTTCTAGCCAAAAACATTCAGTACTTC,CASSIRRVLAKNIQYF
TRBJ1-2,.,.,TRBV6-2/TRBV6-3,17,TGTGCCAGCAGTTACGGTAGTCGGGTCGCCGGATACTATGGCTACACCTTC,CASSYGSRVAGYYGYTF
TRBJ2-3,.,.,TRBV11-3,12,TGTGCCAGCAGCTTACGCACGGATACGCAGTATTTT,CASSLRTDTQYF
TRBJ2-7,TRBD2,.,TRBV5-1,15,TGCGCCAGCAGCCCGGGACTAGCGGGGACCTACGAGCAGTACTTC,CASSPGLAGTYEQYF
TRBJ2-3,.,.,TRBV7-2,14,TGTGCCAGCAGCTTGAGAATGAGCACAGATACGCAGTATTTT,CASSLRMSTDTQYF
TRBJ1-2,.,.,TRBV6-5,13,TGTGCCAGCAGTTACAACAGAGCCTATGGCTACACCTTC,CASSYNRAYGYTF
TRBJ2-5,TRBD1,.,TRBV4-2,15,TGTGCCAGCAGCCAACGGACAGGGCAGCCAGAGACCCAGTACTTC,CASSQRTGQPETQYF
TRBJ1-4,.,.,TRBV7-9,15,TGTGCCAGCGCGCCTACACGTACAACTAATGAAAAACTGTTTTTT,CASAPTRTTNEKLFF
TRBJ2-3,.,few,TRBV19,15,TGTGCCAGTAGTATCTCGCCGGCTAGCACAGATACGCAGTATTTT,CASSISPASTDTQYF
TRBJ2-5,.,.,TRBV7-8,14,TGTGCCAGCAGCACCCAGGGACATGAAGAGACCCAGTACTTC,CASSTQGHEETQYF
TRBJ1-4,TRBD1,.,TRBV7-9,15,TGTGCCAGCAGCCTTTTGGCAGGGGGCAACGAAAAACTGTTTTTT,CASSLLAGGNEKLFF